These 8 T cell receptor beta chains were all obtained from the same sample, sequenced in a study of blood T cell repertoires in COVID-19. Assay: immunoSEQ multiplex PCR; the TCRdb copy retains only in-frame clones and omits some. The table lists a few hundred thousand clones, approximately 86% of them singletons. What was sequenced was peripheral blood. These receptor sequences come from a woman in her seventies with COVID-19, enrolled during active disease.

The chain links TRBV12-3 or TRBV12-4 to TRBJ2-7; 7 nucleotides align to TRBD2. Unmatched junction bases numbered 6, after V lost 9 bases and J lost 4 bases. The CDR3 has 12 amino acids. CDR3 loop: CASKLGGYEQYF. The DNA for the CDR3 is TGTGCCAGTAAACTCGGGGGGTACGAGCAGTACTTC.

The gene calls are TRBV6-1 and TRBJ2-1; TRBD2 aligns across 13 bases. The junction had 0 bases not matched to a gene; V was cut back by 1 base and J by 9 bases. Germline V CDR1 and CDR2: MNHNS, SASEGT. CDR3 length: 14 residues. CDR3 loop: CASSEGLAGGEQFF. DNA of the CDR3: TGTGCCAGCAGTGAAGGACTAGCGGGGGGTGAGCAGTTCTTC.

The CDR3 spells CASSLGLAGEWRTDTQYF. CDR3 nucleotides: TGTGCCAGCAGCTTGGGACTAGCGGGGGAATGGCGCACAGATACGCAGTATTTT. J is TRBJ2-3 and V is TRBV7-9; 14 bases fit TRBD2. CDR1 is SEHNR, CDR2 FQNEAQ, per germline (reference sequence). J was trimmed by 1 base and V by 3 bases; bases with no gene match: 6. CDR3 length: 18 residues.

This clone was seen a few times. The chain uses TRBV5-1 and TRBJ1-6, with D possibly being TRBD1 (5 bases). This CDR3 has 16 amino acids. Germline V gives CDR1 SGHRS, CDR2 YFSETQ. Trimming took 4 bases from V and 4 from J, leaving 15 bases between them. In DNA form, the CDR3 reads TGCGCCAGCAGCGGATGGGGGGGTGAGTATAATTCACCCCTCCACTTT. As protein: CASSGWGGEYNSPLHF.

This chain's CDR3 is CASSVEGRVNEQFF. The CDR3 DNA sequence: TGTGCCAGCAGCGTAGAGGGCAGGGTAAATGAGCAGTTCTTC. The rearrangement links TRBV9 to TRBJ2-1; D perhaps matches TRBD1 (5 bases). CDR3 length: 14 residues. Germline CDR1 SGDLS, CDR2 YYNGEE. V dropped 0 bases and J dropped 7 bases, with 11 bases sitting between them.

This chain links TRBV19 with TRBJ2-3, with 10 bases fitting TRBD2. The CDR3 has 18 residues. Unmatched junction bases numbered 8, after V lost 1 base and J lost 1 base. CDR1 and CDR2 (germline): LNHDA, SQIVND (reference sequence). CDR3 in amino acids: CASSIAPGLAYGTDTQYF. CDR3 nucleotides: TGTGCCAGTAGTATAGCCCCGGGACTAGCGTACGGCACAGATACGCAGTATTTT.

On this clone itself: One end of the junction fails to match germline, which may point to a read error. The chain recombines TRBV5-4 with TRBJ2-2, with TRBD2 matching over 8 bases. Germline V gives CDR1 SGHNT, CDR2 YYREEE (reference sequence). CDR3 size: 15 residues. The CDR3 DNA follows: TGTGCCAGCAGCCCCGGGGGGGTGAACGCCGGGGAGCTGTTTTTT. This encodes CASSPGGVNAGELFF.

The V gene is TRBV9, the J gene TRBJ1-2, with 7 bases matching TRBD1. The CDR3 length is 15 residues. Germline lookup yields CDR1 SGDLS and CDR2 YYNGEE. Germline trimming cut 0 bases from V and 5 bases from J; bases unmatched to any gene: 7. Here the CDR3 DNA reads TGTGCCAGCAGCGTAGGAGGAGGACAGGTATATGGCTACACCTTC. It codes for CASSVGGGQVYGYTF.